This entry is about one T cell receptor (beta chain). This record belongs to a study of Ad26.COV2.S vaccination and SARS-CoV-2 variants. Trimming shortened V by 2 bases and J by 5 bases, and 12 bases separated the two germline ends. The CDR3 loop spans 14 amino acids. Germline CDR1 is MNHEY and CDR2 is SVGAGI. Sequencing was performed with immunoSEQ multiplex PCR; in TCRdb, only in-frame clones are kept and a portion is missing. The sample consists of some 370,000 clones, 83% of them appearing once. The sample's treatment: some 20 received Ad26.COV2.S at low or high dose, single or two shots; 5 received placebo; per-sample allocation not given. It was on day 63 after the first vaccine or placebo injection that samples were taken.

Sequencing was performed on peripheral blood, taken in a trial of Ad26.COV2.S vaccine versus placebo. V is TRBV6-5 and J is TRBJ1-1; D is possibly TRBD1 (6 bases). The receptor comes from a person aged 18-60 years who received the Ad26.COV2.S COVID-19 vaccine or a placebo. CDR3 in amino acids: CASSYVRGTTEAFF. The CDR3 region has the DNA TGTGCCAGCAGTTACGTGCGGGGGACAACTGAAGCTTTCTTT.